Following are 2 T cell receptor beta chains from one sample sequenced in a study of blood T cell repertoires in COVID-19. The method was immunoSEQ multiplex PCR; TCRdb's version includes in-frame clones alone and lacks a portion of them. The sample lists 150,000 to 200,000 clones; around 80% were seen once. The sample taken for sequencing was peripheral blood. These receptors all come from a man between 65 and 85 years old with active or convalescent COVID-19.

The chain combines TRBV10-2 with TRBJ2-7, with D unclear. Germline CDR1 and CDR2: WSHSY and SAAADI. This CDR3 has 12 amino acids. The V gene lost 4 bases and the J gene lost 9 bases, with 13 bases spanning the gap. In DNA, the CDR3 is TGCGCCAGCAGTGTTCAGGCCAGTGTGCAGTACTTC. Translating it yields CASSVQASVQYF.

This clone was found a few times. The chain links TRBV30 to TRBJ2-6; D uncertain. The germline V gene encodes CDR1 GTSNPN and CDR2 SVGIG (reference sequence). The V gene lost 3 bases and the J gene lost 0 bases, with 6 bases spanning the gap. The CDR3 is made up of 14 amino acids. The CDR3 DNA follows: TGTGCCTGGAGACCGAGCTCTGGGGCCAACGTCCTGACTTTC. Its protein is CAWRPSSGANVLTF.